Shown below are 11 T cell receptor beta chains from a single sample sequenced in a study of identifying expanded T cells in peripheral blood. Repertoires were generated with immunoSEQ multiplex PCR, while TCRdb's copy carries only in-frame clones and drops some. Of about 80,000 clones detected, roughly 89% appear once; the ten largest clones hold 7% to 8.5%. Sequencing was carried out using blood. The origin of the receptors is a person aged 18 to 75 in good health.

This clone was detected only once. This chain connects TRBV19 to TRBJ1-1; no reliable D call. There are 10 residues in the CDR3. Trimming shortened V by 8 bases and J by 5 bases, and 6 bases separated the two germline ends. Germline assignment: CDR1 LNHDA and CDR2 SQIVND (reference sequence). The CDR3 sequence: CASGVTEAFF. For the CDR3, the DNA is TGTGCCAGTGGAGTGACTGAAGCTTTCTTT.

The V gene is TRBV7-9, the J gene TRBJ1-1; D remains ambiguous. Per the germline V gene, CDR1 is SEHNR and CDR2 is FQNEAQ (reference sequence). The CDR3 spans 13 residues. Trimming took 5 bases from V and 4 from J, leaving 11 bases between them. In DNA, the CDR3 is TGTGCCAGCAGCCTTGCCTCGGTCACTGAAGCTTTCTTT. Protein product: CASSLASVTEAFF.

The gene calls are TRBV19 and TRBJ2-7, with 7 nucleotides matching TRBD1. The CDR3 sequence is 15 residues long. Germline V gene lookup returns CDR1 LNHDA and CDR2 SQIVND (reference sequence). After removal of 6 bases from V and 2 bases from J, the junction contained 10 bases not matched to a gene. The CDR3 spells CASSRTTGYTYEQYF. CDR3 nucleotides: TGTGCCAGTAGCCGGACGACAGGGTACACCTACGAGCAGTACTTC.

CDR3 bases: TGTGCCAGCAGCCCGGACGACAGGGGGACAATGAGCGACTATGGCTACACCTTC. Amino acid sequence: CASSPDDRGTMSDYGYTF. The chain uses TRBV5-4 and TRBJ1-2; 9 positions agree with TRBD1. Germline V gives CDR1 SGHNT, CDR2 YYREEE (reference sequence). Trimming cost V 4 bases and J 3 bases; bases outside gene matches: 16. The CDR3 has 18 residues.

V and J are TRBV7-9 and TRBJ1-1; D unclear. The germline V gene encodes CDR1 SEHNR and CDR2 FQNEAQ (reference sequence). The CDR3 sequence is 14 residues long. V gave up 0 bases and J gave up 1 base, with 6 bases separating them. The CDR3 sequence is CASSLAQTNTEAFF. In DNA form, the CDR3 reads TGTGCCAGCAGCTTAGCACAGACGAACACTGAAGCTTTCTTT. Full variable domain (outside the CDR3, taken from reference TRBV7-9 and TRBJ1-1): DTGVSQNPRHKITKRGQNVTFRCDPISEHNRLYWYRQTLGQGPEFLTYFQNEAQLEKSRLLSDRFSAERPKGSFSTLEIQRTEQGDSAMYLCASSLAQTNTEAFFGQGTRLTVV.

The chain joins TRBV20-1 to TRBJ1-2, with unresolved D. Germline CDR1 reads DFQATT; CDR2 reads SNEGSKA (reference sequence). The CDR3 spans 10 residues. V dropped 2 bases and J dropped 8 bases, with 6 bases sitting between them. The CDR3 is CSARNRGYTF. The DNA for the CDR3 is TGCAGTGCTAGAAACAGAGGCTACACCTTC.

This clone was seen a handful of times. The chain combines TRBV7-9 with TRBJ1-4; the D gene is possibly TRBD1 (6 bases). Germline V gives CDR1 SEHNR, CDR2 FQNEAQ (reference sequence). Trimming pared 5 bases from V and 8 bases from J, leaving 15 bases between. This CDR3 spans 14 amino acids. The CDR3 spells CASSPGRQGEKLFF. DNA of the CDR3: TGTGCCAGCAGCCCCGGCAGGCAGGGGGAAAAACTGTTTTTT.

The rearrangement uses TRBV6-5 and TRBJ1-2; D is perhaps TRBD1 (5 bases). The CDR3 runs 12 residues. The V and J ends lost 10 bases and 4 bases respectively, with 13 bases between them. Germline CDR1 and CDR2: MNHEY and SVGAGI. The CDR3 loop reads CAIGDLSYGYTF. CDR3 DNA: TGTGCCATCGGGGACCTTTCCTATGGCTACACCTTC.

In this sample, this clone turned up once. V gene TRBV9 combines with J gene TRBJ1-1; D may be TRBD1 (5 bases). The germline CDR1 and CDR2 sequences are SGDLS and YYNGEE. This CDR3 contains 13 residues. Trimming pared 4 bases from V and 0 bases from J, leaving 7 bases between. The CDR3 DNA reads TGTGCCAGCAGCCCGGGGGTGAACACTGAAGCTTTCTTT. Amino acid sequence: CASSPGVNTEAFF.

This clone came up once. This rearrangement joins TRBV9 to TRBJ2-1; TRBD1 aligns across 7 bases. The trim removed 4 bases at V and 3 bases at J, leaving 10 bases unmatched. Per germline, CDR1 SGDLS and CDR2 YYNGEE. CDR3 size: 16 residues. In DNA form, the CDR3 reads TGTGCCAGCAGCAGTCCGTTGGCAGGGGGCTACAATGAGCAGTTCTTC. Its protein product is CASSSPLAGGYNEQFF.

CDR3 in amino acids: CASSVQGTGGTEAFF. CDR3 coding DNA: TGTGCCAGCAGCGTACAAGGGACAGGGGGCACGGAAGCTTTCTTT. The chain has TRBV9 and TRBJ1-1; 12 positions match TRBD1. J gave up 8 bases and V 1 base, and 6 bases lay outside the gene matches. Germline V gives CDR1 SGDLS, CDR2 YYNGEE. The CDR3 has 15 amino acids.